This T cell receptor beta chain came from a study of molecular identifiers for immune sequencing clone quantification. Overall study findings and caveats: Because of identical TCR molecules sharing a barcode, sizes of highly expanded clones could be underestimated.

One entry per CDR3 protein results from TCRdb running MiXCR on the PCR reads. The table shows 68,000 or so distinct CDR3 sequences, with over 15% occurring only once. Germline CDR1 and CDR2: SGHTS and YDEGEE. The CDR3 consists of 14 residues. In its sample, this clonotype was seen many times. Its matching antigen is unknown. The clonotype comes from a human donor in good health. Some libraries in this study had Jurkat cell RNA spiked in. Input material: naive CD8+ T cells from blood, with Jurkat cell RNA spiked in. Sample subset: FACS-sorted CD8+CD4-CCR7+CD45RA+ naive T cells. The J gene is TRBJ2-3, the V gene TRBV5-8; tentatively, D is TRBD1 (6 bases). The CDR3 DNA reads TGTGCAAGAGACAACAGGGACCGCACAGATACGCAGTATTTT. Its translation is CARDNRDRTDTQYF.